The 24 T cell receptor beta chains presented below share a single source sample, sequenced in a study of shared clonotypes between healthy human individuals. Assay: immunoSEQ multiplex PCR; the TCRdb copy retains only in-frame clones and omits some. This sample has around 1,900,000 clones, with just over 90% found just once. The naive CD8 population came from CD45RO-negative cells selected for CCR7, without terminally differentiated effector memory CD45RA+ cells. Sequenced: naive CD8+ T cells from PBMCs. The source is a man aged 18-30 years in good health. Some clones in this sample may be carry-over from other donors' samples.

Worth noting for this clone: At the DNA level, this CDR3 is encoded by other sequences in the same sample as well. CDR3 in DNA: TGTGCCAGCAGCTCTTCCTCCTACAATGAGCAGTTCTTC. This translates into CASSSSSYNEQFF. V is TRBV7-9 and J is TRBJ2-1, with D hard to call. This CDR3 has 13 residues. V shed 4 bases and J shed 0 bases, with 4 bases lying between them. Germline-derived CDR1 and CDR2 are SEHNR and FQNEAQ (reference sequence).

A note on this clone: Other DNA sequences within the sample encode an identical CDR3. This chain links TRBV9 with TRBJ2-1; 11 bases match TRBD2. The CDR3 covers 16 residues. Germline assignment: CDR1 SGDLS and CDR2 YYNGEE. V lost 0 bases, J lost 4 bases, and 3 bases stayed unmatched. CDR3 residues: CASSVGLAGLYNEQFF. The CDR3 coding sequence is TGTGCCAGCAGCGTAGGACTAGCGGGACTTTACAATGAGCAGTTCTTC.

This clone was picked up one time. The rearrangement links TRBV7-2 to TRBJ2-5, with D hard to call. The CDR3 sequence is 11 residues long. V lost 3 bases and J 1 base, leaving 0 bases between the germline ends. Germline V gene data show CDR1 as SGHTA and CDR2 as FQGNSA. CDR3 loop: CASSFQETQYF. CDR3 bases: TGTGCCAGCAGCTTCCAAGAGACCCAGTACTTC. Full variable domain (rest looked up from reference TRBV7-2 and TRBJ2-5): GAGVSQSPSNKVTEKGKDVELRCDPISGHTALYWYRQSLGQGLEFLIYFQGNSAPDKSGLPSDRFSAERTGGSVSTLTIQRTQQEDSAVYLCASSFQETQYFGPGTRLLVL.

Regarding this clone: An end of the junction differs from the germline gene, which may be a read error. V is TRBV5-8 and J is TRBJ2-7, with D unresolved. From germline, CDR1 is SGHTS and CDR2 YDEGEE. CDR3 length: 9 residues. CDR3 coding DNA: TGTGCCAGCAGCTTGTTGGAAAGCTTC. Its translation is CASSLLESF.

This chain joins TRBV6-1 and TRBJ2-7, with a tentative D call TRBD1 (6 bases). The CDR3 sequence is 13 residues long. The V and J ends lost 4 bases and 3 bases respectively, with 10 bases between them. Germline V lookup: CDR1 MNHNS, CDR2 SASEGT. The CDR3 spells CASSATGNYEQYF. The CDR3 nucleotides read TGTGCCAGCAGTGCAACAGGGAACTACGAGCAGTACTTC.

The chain is built from TRBV7-6 and TRBJ1-5, with TRBD1 matching 9 bases. V was clipped by 1 base and J by 6 bases; unmatched bases: 4. The CDR3 totals 15 residues. The germline CDR1 and CDR2 sequences are SGHVS and FNYEAQ. For the CDR3, the DNA is TGTGCCAGCAGCTTAGGGGACAGGGCGAGTCAGCCCCAGCATTTT. Protein sequence: CASSLGDRASQPQHF.

V is TRBV5-6 and J is TRBJ2-2, with TRBD2 identical over 8 bases. This CDR3 has 15 residues. Germline CDR1 reads SGHDT; CDR2 reads YYEEEE. V shed 4 bases, J shed 6 bases, and the junction held 8 bases outside the gene matches. The DNA of the CDR3 is TGTGCCAGCAGCCCTCCGGGAGGGTTGGCCGGGGAGCTGTTTTTT. Amino acids: CASSPPGGLAGELFF. Based on the CDR3 plus reference TRBV5-6 and TRBJ2-2, the full variable domain is DAGVTQSPTHLIKTRGQQVTLRCSPKSGHDTVSWYQQALGQGPQFIFQYYEEEERQRGNFPDRFSGHQFPNYSSELNVNALLLGDSALYLCASSPPGGLAGELFFGEGSRLTVL.

The chain links TRBV28 to TRBJ1-1; D is unclear. From germline, CDR1 is MDHEN and CDR2 SYDVKM. The V end lost 5 bases, the J end lost 5 bases, and 18 bases lay between the germline ends. The CDR3 spans 15 residues. CDR3 loop: CASSHRFGIRTEAFF. The CDR3 DNA reads TGTGCCAGCAGTCACCGTTTCGGGATTAGGACTGAAGCTTTCTTT.

V gene TRBV27 combines with J gene TRBJ2-6; tentative D call: TRBD2 (7 bases). V lost 8 bases, J lost 2 bases, and 13 bases lay in between. Germline CDR1 is MNHEY and CDR2 is SMNVEV (reference sequence). The CDR3 is 15 amino acids. The CDR3 bases are TGTGCCAGCGGGGGGGCCCTTGCTGGGGCCAACGTCCTGACTTTC. It specifies CASGGALAGANVLTF.

The count of this clone is one. The rearrangement joins TRBV4-1 to TRBJ2-7; the D gene is possibly TRBD2 (7 bases). The germline V and J ends were trimmed by 2 bases and 6 bases, with 20 bases remaining between them. Germline CDR1 MGHRA, CDR2 YSYEKL. The CDR3 contains 16 residues. CDR3: CASSQNLGGAKGEQYF. Written as DNA, the CDR3 is TGCGCCAGCAGCCAAAATCTTGGGGGGGCTAAAGGCGAGCAGTACTTC.

The chain links TRBV13 to TRBJ2-5; 11 bases align to TRBD2. The CDR3 consists of 15 residues. V was pared by 4 bases and J by 5 bases, with 6 bases of the junction left unmatched. Germline values: CDR1 PRHDT, CDR2 FYEKMQ (reference sequence). The CDR3 protein is CASSSPASGRETQYF. The CDR3 DNA is TGTGCCAGCAGCTCCCCGGCTAGCGGGAGGGAGACCCAGTACTTC.

About this clone: Other DNA sequences in this specimen translate into the identical CDR3. The chain carries TRBV7-2 and TRBJ2-7; D is uncertain. Germline V gene sequence: CDR1 SGHTA, CDR2 FQGNSA. The CDR3 is 13 amino acids. Trimming stripped 5 bases from V and 3 bases from J, with 11 bases between. In DNA form, the CDR3 reads TGTGCCAGCAGCCCGGGCCTCAACTACGAGCAGTACTTC. It encodes CASSPGLNYEQYF. Full variable domain (missing parts from reference TRBV7-2 and TRBJ2-7): GAGVSQSPSNKVTEKGKDVELRCDPISGHTALYWYRQSLGQGLEFLIYFQGNSAPDKSGLPSDRFSAERTGGSVSTLTIQRTQQEDSAVYLCASSPGLNYEQYFGPGTRLTVT.

This sequence joins TRBV5-1 and TRBJ2-3, with 11 bases identical to TRBD2. This CDR3 has 23 residues. The ends lost 4 bases at V and 1 base at J; junction bases unmatched: 26. Germline CDR1 is SGHRS and CDR2 is YFSETQ. Written as DNA, the CDR3 is TGCGCCAGCAGCCCAGGGGCCATAGCGGGAGGGCCTGTAGAGCTTTTCCGCACAGATACGCAGTATTTT. Amino acids: CASSPGAIAGGPVELFRTDTQYF.

The chain combines TRBV27 with TRBJ1-2; 7 positions agree with TRBD1. CDR3 length equals 15 residues. The germline CDR1 and CDR2 sequences are MNHEY and SMNVEV (reference sequence). Trimming at V came to 3 bases and at J to 7 bases, leaving 11 bases not matched to a gene. The CDR3 DNA follows: TGTGCCAGCAGTTTTCACAGGGGTCCCGCAGGTGGCTACACCTTC. Translated: CASSFHRGPAGGYTF.

The CDR3 sequence is CASSGPGTLAKNIQYF. The CDR3 DNA follows: TGTGCCAGCAGCGGACCCGGGACTCTAGCCAAAAACATTCAGTACTTC. This chain uses TRBV27 with TRBJ2-4; D is perhaps TRBD2 (6 bases). Germline lookup yields CDR1 MNHEY and CDR2 SMNVEV (reference sequence). The CDR3 spans 16 residues. V was shortened by 6 bases and J by 0 bases, with 15 bases between the two germline ends.

The V and J genes are TRBV2 and TRBJ1-3; D uncertain. V gave up 0 bases and J gave up 4 bases, with 13 bases separating them. CDR3 length: 16 amino acids. In germline, CDR1 is SNHLY, CDR2 FYNNEI. The CDR3 DNA is TGTGCCAGCAGTGAAGCAGGGCTAGGGTTCGGAAACACCATATATTTT. Protein product: CASSEAGLGFGNTIYF.

This chain joins TRBV11-2 and TRBJ2-7, with TRBD1 matching over 9 bases. CDR3 length: 16 residues. The trim removed 2 bases at V and 4 bases at J, leaving 9 bases unmatched. In germline, CDR1 is SGHAT, CDR2 FQNNGV. Here the CDR3 reads CASSLLPGQGPYEQYF. The DNA for the CDR3 is TGTGCCAGCAGCTTACTACCGGGACAGGGCCCTTACGAGCAGTACTTC. The full variable domain, its missing parts supplied by reference TRBV11-2 and TRBJ2-7, is EAGVAQSPRYKIIEKRQSVAFWCNPISGHATLYWYQQILGQGPKLLIQFQNNGVVDDSQLPKDRFSAERLKGVDSTLKIQPAKLEDSAVYLCASSLLPGQGPYEQYFGPGTRLTVT.

The chain links TRBV5-4 to TRBJ2-4; TRBD1 agrees at 9 bases. Trimming cost V 3 bases and J 7 bases; bases outside gene matches: 8. The CDR3 loop spans 15 amino acids. The germline V gene encodes CDR1 SGHNT and CDR2 YYREEE (reference sequence). The CDR3 reads CASSSDRGQGNIQYF. The CDR3 DNA is TGTGCCAGCAGCTCGGACAGGGGCCAGGGGAACATTCAGTACTTC. The full variable domain, completed using reference TRBV5-4 and TRBJ2-4, is ETGVTQSPTHLIKTRGQQVTLRCSSQSGHNTVSWYQQALGQGPQFIFQYYREEENGRGNFPPRFSGLQFPNYSSELNVNALELDDSALYLCASSSDRGQGNIQYFGAGTRLSVL.

V and J are TRBV19 and TRBJ1-1, with 9 bases that match TRBD1. Looked up from germline, CDR1 is LNHDA and CDR2 is SQIVND (reference sequence). The CDR3 totals 15 residues. V gave up 4 bases and J gave up 0 bases; unmatched junction bases: 3. Here the CDR3 reads CASSTRTGVNTEAFF. In DNA form, the CDR3 reads TGTGCCAGTAGTACGAGGACAGGGGTGAACACTGAAGCTTTCTTT. The whole variable domain, remainder taken from reference TRBV19 and TRBJ1-1, is DGGITQSPKYLFRKEGQNVTLSCEQNLNHDAMYWYRQDPGQGLRLIYYSQIVNDFQKGDIAEGYSVSREKKESFPLTVTSAQKNPTAFYLCASSTRTGVNTEAFFGQGTRLTVV.

The chain employs TRBV15 and TRBJ1-2, with 9 bases lining up with TRBD1. V shed 4 bases, J shed 2 bases, and the junction held 8 bases outside the gene matches. This CDR3 contains 16 residues. The germline V gene has CDR1 LNHNV and CDR2 YYDKDF (reference sequence). The CDR3 DNA sequence: TGTGCCACCAGCACCCGGACAGGGGAAACCAACTATGGCTACACCTTC. It yields the protein CATSTRTGETNYGYTF. The full variable domain, in which reference TRBV15 and TRBJ1-2 provide the parts outside the CDR3, is DAMVIQNPRYQVTQFGKPVTLSCSQTLNHNVMYWYQQKSSQAPKLLFHYYDKDFNNEADTPDNFQSRRPNTSFCFLDIRSPGLGDTAMYLCATSTRTGETNYGYTFGSGTRLTVV.

The chain uses TRBV6-5 and TRBJ2-7; possible D gene TRBD2, 6 bases. Germline CDR1 is MNHEY and CDR2 is SVGAGI. The CDR3 runs 12 residues. The V and J ends lost 2 bases and 7 bases respectively, with 9 bases between them. The CDR3 sequence is CASSYVGREQYF. The DNA of the CDR3 is TGTGCCAGCAGTTACGTAGGGAGGGAGCAGTACTTC.

This rearrangement joins TRBV7-8 to TRBJ2-7; 7 positions agree with TRBD2. The CDR3 is 13 amino acids. Germline CDR1 and CDR2: SGHVS and FQNEAQ. V lost 8 bases, J lost 2 bases, and 6 bases stayed unmatched. CDR3 bases: TGTGCCAGCGGGACTGGACTAGCCTACGAGCAGTACTTC. Translation: CASGTGLAYEQYF.

The chain uses TRBV28 and TRBJ1-5; maybe TRBD1 (5 bases). The CDR3 is 14 amino acids. The ends were cut back, 3 bases at V and 7 bases at J, with 13 bases in the middle. Germline values: CDR1 MDHEN, CDR2 SYDVKM. CDR3 protein: CASSFFQGRQPQHF. CDR3 sequence (DNA): TGTGCCAGCAGTTTTTTCCAGGGAAGACAGCCCCAGCATTTT. The full variable domain, completed using reference TRBV28 and TRBJ1-5, is DVKVTQSSRYLVKRTGEKVFLECVQDMDHENMFWYRQDPGLGLRLIYFSYDVKMKEKGDIPEGYSVSREKKERFSLILESASTNQTSMYLCASSFFQGRQPQHFGDGTRLSIL.

The chain combines TRBV4-1 with TRBJ2-3; D remains ambiguous. V gave up 5 bases and J gave up 2 bases, with 14 bases separating them. This CDR3 comprises 15 residues. Germline V gene sequence: CDR1 MGHRA, CDR2 YSYEKL. CDR3 sequence: CASSYPTTNTDTQYF. CDR3 coding DNA: TGCGCCAGCAGCTACCCGACAACCAACACAGATACGCAGTATTTT.